This T cell receptor (beta chain) appears in the sequencing data of a study of cytomegalovirus exposure and HLA in healthy donors. Findings and caveats of the study: As was reported, the classifier diagnosed cytomegalovirus status with high specificity and sensitivity. The listing of roughly 160 TCR beta chains classed them as cytomegalovirus-associated.

A remark on this clone: Its antigen remains unknown.

The assay was immunoSEQ multiplex PCR, and TCRdb's table has in-frame clones only and misses some. In the table there are some 170,000 clones, around nine tenths of which are singletons. CDR3 length: 11 residues. V was shortened by 3 bases and J by 11 bases, with 12 bases between the two germline ends. Germline loops: CDR1 DFQATT, CDR2 SNEGSKA (reference sequence). The donors were in the approximately 120-subject validation cohort; that cohort was separate from the roughly 700-subject first cohort. The clonotype originates from a man between 18 and 29 years old in good health and CMV-seropositive. V is TRBV20-1 and J is TRBJ2-3; D perhaps matches TRBD2 (5 bases). Sequences were obtained from PBMCs. Here the CDR3 reads CSARSGWEQYF. As DNA, the CDR3 is TGCAGTGCTAGGTCGGGGTGGGAGCAGTATTTT.